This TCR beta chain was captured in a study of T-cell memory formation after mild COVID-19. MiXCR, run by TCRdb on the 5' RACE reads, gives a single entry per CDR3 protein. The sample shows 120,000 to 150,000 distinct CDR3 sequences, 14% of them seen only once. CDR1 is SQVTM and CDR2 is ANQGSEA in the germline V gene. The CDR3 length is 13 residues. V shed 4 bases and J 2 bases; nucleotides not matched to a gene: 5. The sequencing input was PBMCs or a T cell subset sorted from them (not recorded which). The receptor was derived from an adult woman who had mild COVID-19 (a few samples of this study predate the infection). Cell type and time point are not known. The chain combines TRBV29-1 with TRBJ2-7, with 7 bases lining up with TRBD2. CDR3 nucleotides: TGCAGCGTTGTCGGGGGGTCCACCTACGAGCAGTACTTC. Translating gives CSVVGGSTYEQYF.